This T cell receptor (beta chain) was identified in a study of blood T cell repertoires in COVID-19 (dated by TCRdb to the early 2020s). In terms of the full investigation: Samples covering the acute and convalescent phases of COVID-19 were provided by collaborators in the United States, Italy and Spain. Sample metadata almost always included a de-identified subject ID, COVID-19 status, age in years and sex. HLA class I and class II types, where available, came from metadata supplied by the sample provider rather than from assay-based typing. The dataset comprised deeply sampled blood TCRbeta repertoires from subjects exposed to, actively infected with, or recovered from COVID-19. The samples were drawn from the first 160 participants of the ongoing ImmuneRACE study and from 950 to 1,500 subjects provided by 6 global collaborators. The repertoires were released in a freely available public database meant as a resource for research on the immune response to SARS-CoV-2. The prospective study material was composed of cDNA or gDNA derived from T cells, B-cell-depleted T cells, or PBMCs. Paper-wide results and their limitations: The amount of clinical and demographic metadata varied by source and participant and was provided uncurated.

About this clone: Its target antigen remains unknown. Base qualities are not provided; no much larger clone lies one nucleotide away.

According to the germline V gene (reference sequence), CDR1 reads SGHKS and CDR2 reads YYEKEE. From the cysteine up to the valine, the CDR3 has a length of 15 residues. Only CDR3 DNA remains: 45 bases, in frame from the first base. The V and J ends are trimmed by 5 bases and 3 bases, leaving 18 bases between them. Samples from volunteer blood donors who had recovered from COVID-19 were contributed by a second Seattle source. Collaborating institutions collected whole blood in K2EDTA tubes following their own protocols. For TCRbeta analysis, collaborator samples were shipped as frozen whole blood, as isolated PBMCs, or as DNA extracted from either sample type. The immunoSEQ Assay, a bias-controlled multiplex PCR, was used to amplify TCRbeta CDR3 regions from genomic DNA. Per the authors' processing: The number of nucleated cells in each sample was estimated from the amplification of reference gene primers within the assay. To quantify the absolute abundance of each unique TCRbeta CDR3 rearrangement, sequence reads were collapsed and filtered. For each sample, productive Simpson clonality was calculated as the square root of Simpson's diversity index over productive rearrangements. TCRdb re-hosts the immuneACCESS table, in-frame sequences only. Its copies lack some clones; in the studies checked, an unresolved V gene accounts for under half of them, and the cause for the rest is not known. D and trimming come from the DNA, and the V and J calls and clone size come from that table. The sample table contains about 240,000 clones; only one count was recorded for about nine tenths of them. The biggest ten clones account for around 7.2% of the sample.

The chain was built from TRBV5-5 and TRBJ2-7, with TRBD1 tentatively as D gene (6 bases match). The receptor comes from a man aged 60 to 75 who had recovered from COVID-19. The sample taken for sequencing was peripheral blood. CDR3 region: CASSLATGTFYEQYV. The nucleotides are TGTGCCAGCAGTTTAGCGACCGGGACATTCTACGAGCAGTACGTC.